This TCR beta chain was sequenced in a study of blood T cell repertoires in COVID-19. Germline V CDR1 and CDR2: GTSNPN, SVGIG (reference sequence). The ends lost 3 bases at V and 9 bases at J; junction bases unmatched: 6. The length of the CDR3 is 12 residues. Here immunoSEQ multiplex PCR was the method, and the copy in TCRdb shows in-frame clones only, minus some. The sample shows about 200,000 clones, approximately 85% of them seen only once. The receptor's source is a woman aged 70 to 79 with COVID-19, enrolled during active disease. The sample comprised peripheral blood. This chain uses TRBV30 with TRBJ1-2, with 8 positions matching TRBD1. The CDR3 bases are TGTGCCTGGAGAGGACAGGGTCAGCGCTACACCTTC. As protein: CAWRGQGQRYTF.